Listed below are T cell receptor beta chains from one sample, sequenced in a study of blood T cell repertoires in COVID-19. Only in-frame clones appear in the TCRdb table, and some are missing; sequencing was by immunoSEQ multiplex PCR. The sample records roughly 140,000 clones, around 80% being singletons. Sequences were obtained from peripheral blood. Receptors originate from a human donor in a cohort sampled during active COVID-19. The CDR3 runs from the conserved cysteine through the conserved F or W. The D gene is left open where the match is weak. The size entry is marked missing in some rows and otherwise reads once, few, many or a size class.

d_gene	v_gene	abundance	j_gene	CDR3nt	CDR3aa
.	TRBV25-1	.	TRBJ1-1	TGTGCCAGCACTCGCTCGGCAGGGGAAACTGAAGCTTTCTTT	CASTRSAGETEAFF
TRBD1	TRBV7-8	.	TRBJ1-1	TGTGCCAGCAGCTTAGCAGGGGGCGACGACACTGAAGCTTTCTTT	CASSLAGGDDTEAFF
.	TRBV6-5	few	TRBJ2-5	TGTGCCAGCAGTAAGGGGCGTCTGGAGACCCAGTACTTC	CASSKGRLETQYF
.	TRBV11-3	.	TRBJ2-7	TGTGCCAGCAGCTTACGGGGGTCCTACGAGCAGTACTTC	CASSLRGSYEQYF
TRBD2	TRBV28	.	TRBJ2-1	TGTGCCAGCAGTGAGGCGGGGGGGCAACGCTGGAATGAGCAGTTCTTC	CASSEAGGQRWNEQFF
TRBD2	TRBV18	.	TRBJ2-5	TGTGCCAGCTCACCAACTAGCGGGGGGGCGCAAGGAACCCAGTACTTC	CASSPTSGGAQGTQYF
.	TRBV11-3	.	TRBJ2-4	TGTGCCAGCAGCTTGGACAGCTGGCAACGTTATGACATTCAGTACTTC	CASSLDSWQRYDIQYF
TRBD1	TRBV5-1	.	TRBJ1-3	TGCGCCAGCAGCACAGGGGACACGCGCTCTGGAAACACCATATATTTT	CASSTGDTRSGNTIYF
TRBD1	TRBV28	.	TRBJ2-7	TGTGCCAGCAGTTTAGAGACAGGGGTTTCGTACGAGCAGTACTTC	CASSLETGVSYEQYF
TRBD1	TRBV18	.	TRBJ2-6	TGTGCCAGCTCACACAGGACAGGGCCGAGCTCTGGGGCCAACGTCCTGACTTTC	CASSHRTGPSSGANVLTF
TRBD1	TRBV9	.	TRBJ1-2	TGTGCCAGCAGCGTAGGCCCGGGACAGGCGTCCTATGGCTACACCTTC	CASSVGPGQASYGYTF
.	TRBV3-1/TRBV3-2	.	TRBJ1-5	TGTGCCAGCAGCCAGAGCGCGGGGCAGCCCCAGCATTTT	CASSQSAGQPQHF
.	TRBV21-1	.	TRBJ1-5	TGTGCCAGCCGGGAAGGGAAACAGCCCCAGCATTTT	CASREGKQPQHF
.	TRBV19	.	TRBJ1-1	TGTGCCAGTAGTAGGTCCCCGGAGGGTCCCATGGCTGAAGCTTTCTTT	CASSRSPEGPMAEAFF
.	TRBV5-1	.	TRBJ1-5	TGCGCCAGCAGCCCGGAGGGGCCCTCCTCGGTTGTTCAGCCCCAGCATTTT	CASSPEGPSSVVQPQHF
TRBD1	TRBV18	.	TRBJ1-3	TGTGCCAGCTCACCATGGGACAGGTCCAACTCTGGAAACACCATATATTTT	CASSPWDRSNSGNTIYF
TRBD2	TRBV4-2	.	TRBJ2-3	TGTGCCAGCAGCCGCAAGTGGGAGAGCGGGGGGGCCATCGGTACGCAGTATTTT	CASSRKWESGGAIGTQYF
.	TRBV5-6	.	TRBJ2-3	TGTGCCAGCAGCTTGAGGCGGGGCGGGGTGACGCAGTATTTT	CASSLRRGGVTQYF